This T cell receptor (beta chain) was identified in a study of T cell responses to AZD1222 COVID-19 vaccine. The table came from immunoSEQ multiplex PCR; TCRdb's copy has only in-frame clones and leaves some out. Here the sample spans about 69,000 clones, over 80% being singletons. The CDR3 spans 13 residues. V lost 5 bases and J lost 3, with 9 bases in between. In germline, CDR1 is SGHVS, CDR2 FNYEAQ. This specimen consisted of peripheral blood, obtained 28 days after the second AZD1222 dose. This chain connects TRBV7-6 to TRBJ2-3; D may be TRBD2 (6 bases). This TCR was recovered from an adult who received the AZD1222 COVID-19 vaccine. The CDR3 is CASSGGETDTQYF. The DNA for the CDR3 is TGTGCCAGCAGCGGAGGGGAGACAGATACGCAGTATTTT.